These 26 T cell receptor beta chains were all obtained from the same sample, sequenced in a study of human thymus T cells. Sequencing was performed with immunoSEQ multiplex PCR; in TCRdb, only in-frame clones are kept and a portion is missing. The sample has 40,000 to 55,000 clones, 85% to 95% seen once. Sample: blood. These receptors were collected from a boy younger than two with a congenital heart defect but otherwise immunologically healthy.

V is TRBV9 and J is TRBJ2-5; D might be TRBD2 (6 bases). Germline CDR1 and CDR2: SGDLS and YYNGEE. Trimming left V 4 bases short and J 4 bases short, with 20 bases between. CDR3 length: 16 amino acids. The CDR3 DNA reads TGTGCCAGCAGCTTCTCGGGACTCATCTTGGGAGAGACCCAGTACTTC. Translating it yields CASSFSGLILGETQYF. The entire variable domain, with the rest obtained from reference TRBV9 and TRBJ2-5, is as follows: DSGVTQTPKHLITATGQRVTLRCSPRSGDLSVYWYQQSLDQGLQFLIQYYNGEERAKGNILERFSAQQFPDLHSELNLSSLELGDSALYFCASSFSGLILGETQYFGPGTRLLVL.

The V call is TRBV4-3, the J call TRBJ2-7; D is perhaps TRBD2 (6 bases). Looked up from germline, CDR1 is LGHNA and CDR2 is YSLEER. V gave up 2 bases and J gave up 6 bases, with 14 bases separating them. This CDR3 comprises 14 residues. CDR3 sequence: CASSQWASASEQYF. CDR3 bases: TGCGCCAGCAGCCAATGGGCTAGCGCCAGCGAGCAGTACTTC.

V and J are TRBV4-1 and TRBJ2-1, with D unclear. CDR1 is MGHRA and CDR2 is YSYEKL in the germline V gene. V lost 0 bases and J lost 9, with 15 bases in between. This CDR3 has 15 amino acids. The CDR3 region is CASSQEVGFYGEQFF. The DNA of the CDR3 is TGCGCCAGCAGCCAAGAGGTCGGGTTCTACGGTGAGCAGTTCTTC.

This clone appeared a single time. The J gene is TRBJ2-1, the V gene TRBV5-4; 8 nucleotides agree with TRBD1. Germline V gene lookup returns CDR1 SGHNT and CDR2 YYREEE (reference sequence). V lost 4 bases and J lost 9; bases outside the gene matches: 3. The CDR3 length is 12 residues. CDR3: CASSLTGGEQFF. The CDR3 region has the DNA TGTGCCAGCAGCCTTACAGGGGGTGAGCAGTTCTTC.

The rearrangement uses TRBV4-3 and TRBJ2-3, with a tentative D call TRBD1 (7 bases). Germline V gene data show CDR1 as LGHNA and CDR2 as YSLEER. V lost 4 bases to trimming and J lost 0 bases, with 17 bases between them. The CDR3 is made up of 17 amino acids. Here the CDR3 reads CASSLHGGGRSTDTQYF. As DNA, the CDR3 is TGCGCCAGCAGCCTCCACGGAGGGGGCCGGAGCACAGATACGCAGTATTTT.

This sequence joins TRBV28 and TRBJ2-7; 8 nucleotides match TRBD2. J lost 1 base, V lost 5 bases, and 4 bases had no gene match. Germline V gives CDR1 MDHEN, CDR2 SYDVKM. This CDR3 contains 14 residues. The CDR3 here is CASSPGGASYEQYF. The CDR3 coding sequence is TGTGCCAGCAGTCCCGGGGGGGCGTCCTACGAGCAGTACTTC.

CDR3 nucleotide sequence: TGTGCCAGCAGGACAGGGTCTGGAAACACCATATATTTT. It specifies CASRTGSGNTIYF. This chain joins TRBV6-5 and TRBJ1-3; 7 bases line up with TRBD1. V shed 6 bases and J 1 base; nucleotides not matched to a gene: 0. The V gene's germline CDR1 is MNHEY and CDR2 SVGAGI. There are 13 residues in the CDR3.

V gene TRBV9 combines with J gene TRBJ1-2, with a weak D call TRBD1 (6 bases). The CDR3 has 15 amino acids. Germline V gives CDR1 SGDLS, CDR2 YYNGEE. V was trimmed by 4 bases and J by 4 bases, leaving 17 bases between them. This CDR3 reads CASSPAGGYSYGYTF. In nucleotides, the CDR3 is TGTGCCAGCAGCCCAGCCGGGGGCTACAGCTATGGCTACACCTTC.

The CDR3 DNA reads as TGTGCCAGCAGCCCAAGAGTCAGGGGGGGCGAGCAGTACTTC. Translated: CASSPRVRGGEQYF. The chain has TRBV7-3 and TRBJ2-7, with D perhaps being TRBD1 or TRBD2 (7 bases each). The V end was cut by 5 bases, the J end by 6 bases, with 17 bases between. CDR1 is SGHTA and CDR2 is FQGTGA in the germline V gene. The CDR3 extends over 14 amino acids.

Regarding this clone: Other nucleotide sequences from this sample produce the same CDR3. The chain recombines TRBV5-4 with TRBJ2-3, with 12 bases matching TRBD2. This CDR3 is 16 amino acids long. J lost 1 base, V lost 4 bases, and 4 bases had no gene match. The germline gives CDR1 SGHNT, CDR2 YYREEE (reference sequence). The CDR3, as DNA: TGTGCCAGCAGCCTCCGACTAGCGGGGGGCACAGATACGCAGTATTTT. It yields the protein CASSLRLAGGTDTQYF.

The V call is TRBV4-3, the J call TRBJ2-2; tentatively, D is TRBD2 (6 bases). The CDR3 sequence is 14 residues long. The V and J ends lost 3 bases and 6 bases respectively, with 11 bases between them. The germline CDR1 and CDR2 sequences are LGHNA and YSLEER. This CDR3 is CASSHRGTAGELFF. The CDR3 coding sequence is TGCGCCAGCAGCCACCGGGGGACGGCCGGGGAGCTGTTTTTT.

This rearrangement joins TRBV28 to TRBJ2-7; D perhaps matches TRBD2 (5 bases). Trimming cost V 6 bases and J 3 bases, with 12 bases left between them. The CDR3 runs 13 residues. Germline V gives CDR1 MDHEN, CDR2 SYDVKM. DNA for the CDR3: TGTGCCAGCAGGGGCCAACGGGGCTACGAGCAGTACTTC. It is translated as CASRGQRGYEQYF.

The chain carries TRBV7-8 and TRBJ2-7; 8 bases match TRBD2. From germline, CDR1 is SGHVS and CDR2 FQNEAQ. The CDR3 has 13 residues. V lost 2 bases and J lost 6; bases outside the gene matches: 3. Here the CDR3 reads CASSLHGGVEQYF. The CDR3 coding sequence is TGTGCCAGCAGCTTACACGGGGGGGTCGAGCAGTACTTC.

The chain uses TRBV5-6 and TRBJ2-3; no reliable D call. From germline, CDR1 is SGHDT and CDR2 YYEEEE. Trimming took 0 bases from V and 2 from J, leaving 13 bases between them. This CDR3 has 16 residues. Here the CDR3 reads CASSLAPNPFTDTQYF. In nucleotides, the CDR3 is TGTGCCAGCAGCTTGGCCCCGAACCCCTTCACAGATACGCAGTATTTT. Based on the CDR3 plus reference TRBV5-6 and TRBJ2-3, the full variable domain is DAGVTQSPTHLIKTRGQQVTLRCSPKSGHDTVSWYQQALGQGPQFIFQYYEEEERQRGNFPDRFSGHQFPNYSSELNVNALLLGDSALYLCASSLAPNPFTDTQYFGPGTRLTVL.

CDR3 region: CASSYREREKLFF. The CDR3 region has the DNA TGTGCCAGCAGTTACAGGGAGCGTGAAAAACTGTTTTTT. The chain has TRBV6-6 and TRBJ1-4; D gene uncertain. The CDR3 loop spans 13 amino acids. Germline assignment: CDR1 MNHNY and CDR2 SVGAGI (reference sequence). V lost 2 bases and J lost 7, with 8 bases in between.

The CDR3 DNA is TGTGCCTGGGGACAAAACACAGATACGCAGTATTTT. This codes for CAWGQNTDTQYF. The genes are TRBV30 and TRBJ2-3; maybe TRBD1 (5 bases). The V end was cut by 5 bases, the J end by 2 bases, with 8 bases between. CDR1 and CDR2 (germline): GTSNPN, SVGIG (reference sequence). The length of the CDR3 is 12 residues. Variable domain in full (rest from reference TRBV30 and TRBJ2-3): SQTIHQWPATLVQPVGSPLSLECTVEGTSNPNLYWYRQAAGRGLQLLFYSVGIGQISSEVPQNLSASRPQDRQFILSSKKLLLSDSGFYLCAWGQNTDTQYFGPGTRLTVL.

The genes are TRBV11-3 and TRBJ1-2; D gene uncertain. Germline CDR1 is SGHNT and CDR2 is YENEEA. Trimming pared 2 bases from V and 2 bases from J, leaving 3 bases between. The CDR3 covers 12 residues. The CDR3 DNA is TGTGCCAGCAGCTTACAGAACTATGGCTACACCTTC. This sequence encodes CASSLQNYGYTF.

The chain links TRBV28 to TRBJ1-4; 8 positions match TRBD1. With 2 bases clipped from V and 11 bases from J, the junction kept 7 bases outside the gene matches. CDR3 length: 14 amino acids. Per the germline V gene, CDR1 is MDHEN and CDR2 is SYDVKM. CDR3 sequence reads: CASSLGQGARKLFF. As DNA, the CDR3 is TGTGCCAGCAGTTTAGGGCAGGGGGCAAGGAAACTGTTTTTT.

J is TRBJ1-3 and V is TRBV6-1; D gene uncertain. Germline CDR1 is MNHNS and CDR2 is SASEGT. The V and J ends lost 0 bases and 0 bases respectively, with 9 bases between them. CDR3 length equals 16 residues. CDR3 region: CASSEAMSTSGNTIYF. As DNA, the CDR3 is TGTGCCAGCAGTGAAGCGATGAGCACCTCTGGAAACACCATATATTTT.

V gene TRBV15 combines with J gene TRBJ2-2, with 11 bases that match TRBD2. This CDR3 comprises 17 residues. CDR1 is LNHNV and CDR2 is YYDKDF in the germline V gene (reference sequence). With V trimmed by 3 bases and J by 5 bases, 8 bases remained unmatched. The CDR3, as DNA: TGTGCCACCAGCAGTAGACTAGCGGGGCTCAAAACCGGGGAGCTGTTTTTT. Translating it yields CATSSRLAGLKTGELFF.

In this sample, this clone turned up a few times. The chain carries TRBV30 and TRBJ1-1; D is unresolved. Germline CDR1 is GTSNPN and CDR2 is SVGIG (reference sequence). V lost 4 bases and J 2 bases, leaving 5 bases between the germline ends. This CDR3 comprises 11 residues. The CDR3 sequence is CAWTHNTEAFF. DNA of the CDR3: TGTGCCTGGACCCACAACACTGAAGCTTTCTTT. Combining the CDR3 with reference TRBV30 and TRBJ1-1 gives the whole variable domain SQTIHQWPATLVQPVGSPLSLECTVEGTSNPNLYWYRQAAGRGLQLLFYSVGIGQISSEVPQNLSASRPQDRQFILSSKKLLLSDSGFYLCAWTHNTEAFFGQGTRLTVV.

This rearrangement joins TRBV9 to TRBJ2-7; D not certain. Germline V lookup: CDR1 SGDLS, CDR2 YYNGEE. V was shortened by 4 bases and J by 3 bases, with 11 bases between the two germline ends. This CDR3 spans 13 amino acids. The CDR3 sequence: CASSPGYNYEQYF. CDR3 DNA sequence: TGTGCCAGCAGCCCCGGTTATAACTACGAGCAGTACTTC.

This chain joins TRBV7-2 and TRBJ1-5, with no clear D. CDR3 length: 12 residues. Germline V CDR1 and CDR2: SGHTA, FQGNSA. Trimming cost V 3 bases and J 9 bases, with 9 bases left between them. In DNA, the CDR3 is TGTGCCAGCAGCTTGGTACTAGGGCCCCAGCATTTT. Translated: CASSLVLGPQHF. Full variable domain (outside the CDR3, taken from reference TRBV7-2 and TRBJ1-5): GAGVSQSPSNKVTEKGKDVELRCDPISGHTALYWYRQSLGQGLEFLIYFQGNSAPDKSGLPSDRFSAERTGGSVSTLTIQRTQQEDSAVYLCASSLVLGPQHFGDGTRLSIL.

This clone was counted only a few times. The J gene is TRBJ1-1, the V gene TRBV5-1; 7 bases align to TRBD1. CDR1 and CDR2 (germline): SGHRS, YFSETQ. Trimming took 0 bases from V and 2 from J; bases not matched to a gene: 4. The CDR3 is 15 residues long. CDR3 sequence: CASSLEGGGNTEAFF. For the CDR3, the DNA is TGCGCCAGCAGCTTGGAGGGAGGGGGCAACACTGAAGCTTTCTTT. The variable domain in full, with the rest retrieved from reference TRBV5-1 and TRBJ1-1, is KAGVTQTPRYLIKTRGQQVTLSCSPISGHRSVSWYQQTPGQGLQFLFEYFSETQRNKGNFPGRFSGRQFSNSRSEMNVSTLELGDSALYLCASSLEGGGNTEAFFGQGTRLTVV.

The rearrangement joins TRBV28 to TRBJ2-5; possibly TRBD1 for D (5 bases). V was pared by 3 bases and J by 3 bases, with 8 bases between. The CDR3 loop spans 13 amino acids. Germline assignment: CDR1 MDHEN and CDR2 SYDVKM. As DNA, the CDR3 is TGTGCCAGCAGTTTGCTCAGGGAAGAGACCCAGTACTTC. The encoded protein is CASSLLREETQYF.

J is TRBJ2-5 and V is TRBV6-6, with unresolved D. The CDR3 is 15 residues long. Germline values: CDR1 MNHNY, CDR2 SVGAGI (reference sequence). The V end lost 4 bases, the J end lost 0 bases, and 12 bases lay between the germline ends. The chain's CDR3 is CASSSIVKDQETQYF. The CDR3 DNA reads TGTGCCAGCAGTTCCATTGTCAAGGACCAAGAGACCCAGTACTTC.